This T cell receptor (beta chain) was recorded in a study of T cell clonality in common variable immunodeficiency. This clone occurred many times. Its antigen is unknown. The read ends 3 residues shy of where the CDR3 ends; the end is completed using the germline J gene. TCRdb's table, derived via immunoSEQ multiplex PCR, lists solely in-frame clones and lacks some. The table lists about 44,000 clones, with no singletons. Donors gave roughly 5 to 8 ml heparinized peripheral whole blood. V gave up 4 bases and J gave up 1 base; unmatched junction bases: 7. The CDR3 is 16 residues long. The germline CDR1 and CDR2 sequences are MGHRA and YSYEKL. Overall study findings and caveats: CVID subjects showed higher TCRbeta clonality than healthy controls.

Sequencing was done on a sample of peripheral blood mononuclear cells. The sequence derives from a person aged 18 to 70 in good health. The genes are TRBV4-1 and TRBJ1-1, with TRBD1 identical over 9 bases. CDR3 bases read: TGCGCCAGCAGCCCATGGACAGGGGTCGGGAACACTGAA. Translation: CASSPWTGVGNTE. The full-length CDR3 reads as CASSPWTGVGNTEAFF.